This TCR beta chain was obtained from a study of graft-versus-host responses after intestinal transplantation (dated by TCRdb to the early 2020s). In the study overall: Multivisceral, liver-intestinal, or isolated intestinal transplants were received by the recipients. To identify alloreactive clones, pre-transplant mixed lymphocyte reaction products were sequenced and then compared with unstimulated pre-transplant donor and recipient T cells. Every recipient was given anti-thymocyte globulin induction, then maintenance tacrolimus and steroids for around three years. Bulk TCR-beta CDR3 sequencing was used to track graft-versus-host and host-versus-graft alloreactive T cell clones in the graft, circulation and bone marrow after intestinal transplantation. The cohort enrolled about two dozen intestinal transplant recipients including one retransplant, and 3 patients lacking pretransplant specimens were excluded. Rather than going through the commercial service, samples from a few later patients were sequenced in-house on an Illumina MiSeq and processed with MiXCR. A peak of at least 4% donor T cells among recipient peripheral blood mononuclear cells was the definition used for donor T cell macrochimerism.

Broad study findings and their caveats: The relatively low number and heterogeneity of intestinal transplant patients limited the conclusions. Patients with donor T cell macrochimerism had high GvH to HvG T cell clonal ratios in their allografts. GvH clones turned up in recipient bone marrow, with some appearing earlier in ileal mucosa or blood, a pattern consistent with an intestinal mucosal origin. Peak levels of circulating GvH clones were associated with declines in HvG clones early after transplant.

Library prep was done by the immunoSEQ multiplex PCR assay. For most patients, genomic DNA was isolated with the Qiagen DNeasy Blood and Tissue Kit and sent frozen to Adaptive Biotechnologies for TCR sequencing. For most patients, genomic DNA was subjected to high-throughput TCR-beta CDR3 sequencing by Adaptive Biotechnologies. As for how the authors treated the data: TCR sequencing data for approximately 19 patients were retrieved from Adaptive's ImmunoSEQ software; a few other patients were processed with MiXCR and VDJtools. To correct CD4 versus CD8 sorting errors, any sequence found in both subsets at a frequency ratio below 5:1 was removed. CDR3 nucleotide sequences shared between donor and recipient were removed because their origin could not be assigned. To count as alloreactive, a clone needed at least 2-fold expansion over unstimulated cells and a minimum CFSE-low frequency of 0.002% (template counts) or 0.001% (read counts). Mappable clones were those detected in sequenced pre-transplant spleen, lymph node, or MLR CFSE-low populations of the donor or recipient. Cumulative frequency of alloreactive clones was calculated as a percentage of all sequences weighted by copy number. In TCRdb, the immuneACCESS table is reduced to in-frame sequences with V and J assigned. These tables do not hold every clone; where another copy was compared, an unresolved V gene accounts for under half, and the others remain unexplained. That table supplies the V and J calls and clone size; D and trimming were determined from the DNA. For this sample there are tens of thousands of clones; roughly 90% appear just once. The biggest ten clones account for over 0.55% of the sample.

Per the publication, the time point label means: cells obtained before transplantation from donor or recipient. CD3+CD4+ and CD3+CD8+ populations were FACS-sorted from unstimulated pre-transplant donor and recipient cells taken from spleen or lymph nodes. V sheds 4 bases and J sheds 2 bases, leaving 11 bases between their ends. Taken from cysteine to phenylalanine, the CDR3 has 14 residues. Only the CDR3 DNA stays, 42 bases, in frame from base 1. The CDR1 and CDR2 encoded by the germline V gene are SGHRS and YFSETQ. Notes on this clone: No antigen is known for it. No much larger clone exists at a distance of one base, and base qualities are not known.

Sample: unstimulated CD4+ T cells sorted from spleen or lymph node cells, taken before transplant. The TCR was taken from a human donor who was the organ donor for an intestinal transplant. The rearranged chain carries TRBV5-1 and TRBJ2-3; 5 matching bases give a weak D call of TRBD2. The CDR3 is CASSHGLFTDTQYF. The sequence in DNA is TGCGCCAGCAGCCACGGACTGTTCACAGATACGCAGTATTTT.